This T cell receptor beta chain was sequenced for a study of T cell responses to AZD1222 COVID-19 vaccine. Findings and limits, study-wide: With two AZD1222 doses given, Spike-specific TCR breadth and depth both rose.

This clone has a single count. Its antigen remains unidentified. Both about-4-week and about-12-week second-dose recipients were combined. The method was immunoSEQ multiplex PCR; TCRdb's version includes in-frame clones alone and lacks a portion of them. The repertoire has nearly 110,000 clones, around 90% of them found once; the top ten carry 4.8%. The receptor was isolated from an adult who received the AZD1222 COVID-19 vaccine. The sample was peripheral blood, taken 28 days after the second AZD1222 dose.

The CDR3 coding sequence is TGCGCCAGCAGTTTACAGGCATCCGCGGGACTCTCTGGAAACACCATATATTTT. Its translation: CASSLQASAGLSGNTIYF. J is TRBJ1-3 and V is TRBV5-1; maybe TRBD1 (5 bases). The CDR3 extends over 18 amino acids. V was trimmed by 5 bases and J by 0 bases, leaving 21 bases between them. The germline gives CDR1 SGHRS, CDR2 YFSETQ.